This entry lists 12 T cell receptor beta chains sequenced from one sample in a study of preoperative IRX-2 immunotherapy in early breast cancer. TCRdb keeps only in-frame clones here, not all; method: immunoSEQ multiplex PCR. The sample shows about 43,000 clones, about 95% of them seen only once. Treatment of the sample: preoperative locoregional IRX-2 cytokine immunotherapy. The sequences come from tumor tissue, collected after IRX-2 immunotherapy. The receptor set was obtained from a human donor with breast cancer.

The chain combines TRBV15 with TRBJ2-5, with 7 positions matching TRBD2. Trimming removed 5 bases from V and 4 bases from J; junction bases left unmatched: 16. The CDR3 extends over 17 amino acids. Germline CDR1 reads LNHNV; CDR2 reads YYDKDF (reference sequence). This CDR3 reads CATSAVPVYGGGETQYF. As DNA, the CDR3 is TGTGCCACCAGCGCCGTCCCGGTTTATGGGGGGGGAGAGACCCAGTACTTC.

This chain connects TRBV5-5 to TRBJ1-1, with 8 bases aligning to TRBD1. Germline values: CDR1 SGHKS, CDR2 YYEKEE (reference sequence). J was trimmed by 1 base and V by 5 bases; bases with no gene match: 4. CDR3 length: 14 residues. As DNA, the CDR3 is TGTGCCAGCAGACCTGACAGGGGGAACACTGAAGCTTTCTTT. Its protein product is CASRPDRGNTEAFF.

The chain recombines TRBV7-2 with TRBJ2-3; 9 nucleotides line up with TRBD2. Germline-derived CDR1 and CDR2 are SGHTA and FQGNSA. The CDR3 has 16 amino acids. Unmatched junction bases numbered 12, after V lost 5 bases and J lost 6 bases. The CDR3 region has the DNA TGTGCCAGCAGCACGGGACTAGCCCTCTCTCATGATACGCAGTATTTT. The encoded protein is CASSTGLALSHDTQYF.

The chain combines TRBV19 with TRBJ2-7; a possible D gene is TRBD1 (6 bases). V lost 3 bases to trimming and J lost 3 bases, with 12 bases between them. The CDR3 runs 14 residues. Germline CDR1 is LNHDA and CDR2 is SQIVND (reference sequence). The DNA for the CDR3 is TGTGCCAGTAGTATCCGGGGACAATACTACGAGCAGTACTTC. It encodes CASSIRGQYYEQYF.

The rearrangement joins TRBV2 to TRBJ2-1; maybe TRBD2 (7 bases). V lost 2 bases and J 10 bases, leaving 21 bases between the germline ends. The CDR3 extends over 16 amino acids. The germline V gene encodes CDR1 SNHLY and CDR2 FYNNEI. DNA for the CDR3: TGTGCCAGCAGTGAAACTCTTGCGGGGGCCGGTGGGGAGCAGTTCTTC. It encodes CASSETLAGAGGEQFF.

This chain joins TRBV18 and TRBJ2-2, with a weak D call TRBD2 (5 bases). Trimming stripped 2 bases from V and 0 bases from J, with 10 bases between. The CDR3 spans 16 residues. The germline V gene encodes CDR1 KGHSH and CDR2 LQKENI. For the CDR3, the DNA is TGTGCCAGCTCACCATGGGTAGCGTCGAACACCGGGGAGCTGTTTTTT. Encoded protein: CASSPWVASNTGELFF.

J is TRBJ2-7 and V is TRBV27; the match to TRBD2 covers 8 bases. With V trimmed by 4 bases and J by 3 bases, 11 bases remained unmatched. From germline, CDR1 is MNHEY and CDR2 SMNVEV (reference sequence). This CDR3 has 16 amino acids. The CDR3 protein is CASSSLTGRVLYEQYF. As DNA, the CDR3 is TGTGCCAGCAGTTCCCTAACCGGGAGGGTTCTCTACGAGCAGTACTTC.

This sequence joins TRBV28 and TRBJ2-5; tentative D call: TRBD1 (5 bases). Trimming stripped 1 base from V and 5 bases from J, with 17 bases between. The CDR3 extends over 16 amino acids. From germline, CDR1 is MDHEN and CDR2 SYDVKM. CDR3 bases: TGTGCCAGCAGTTTATCCGATGGGGCCTATAGGGAGACCCAGTACTTC. Translation gives CASSLSDGAYRETQYF. Full variable domain (remainder filled in from reference TRBV28 and TRBJ2-5): DVKVTQSSRYLVKRTGEKVFLECVQDMDHENMFWYRQDPGLGLRLIYFSYDVKMKEKGDIPEGYSVSREKKERFSLILESASTNQTSMYLCASSLSDGAYRETQYFGPGTRLLVL.

This chain links TRBV7-6 with TRBJ2-1; maybe TRBD1 (5 bases). The CDR3 runs 15 residues. V was clipped by 1 base and J by 1 base, with 8 bases between them. Germline V gene data show CDR1 as SGHVS and CDR2 as FNYEAQ. CDR3 sequence (DNA): TGTGCCAGCAGCTTAGGAGCAGGGTCCTACAATGAGCAGTTCTTC. Translation: CASSLGAGSYNEQFF.

The chain links TRBV5-5 to TRBJ1-5; maybe TRBD1 (6 bases). Trimming cost V 0 bases and J 6 bases, with 10 bases left between them. The CDR3 length is 14 residues. CDR1 is SGHKS, CDR2 YYEKEE, per germline (reference sequence). The CDR3 is CASSLAGDAQPQHF. The CDR3, as DNA: TGTGCCAGCAGCTTGGCAGGGGATGCTCAGCCCCAGCATTTT.

The chain links TRBV5-1 to TRBJ2-1; 7 nucleotides match TRBD2. This CDR3 has 12 amino acids. J gave up 11 bases and V 0 bases, and 2 bases lay outside the gene matches. Germline CDR1 is SGHRS and CDR2 is YFSETQ. DNA of the CDR3: TGCGCCAGCAGCTTGGAGCGGGGCCAGCAGTTCTTC. Residues: CASSLERGQQFF.

The rearrangement joins TRBV7-6 to TRBJ2-2; D unresolved. The CDR3 loop spans 12 amino acids. V lost 1 base and J 7 bases, leaving 4 bases between the germline ends. Looked up from germline, CDR1 is SGHVS and CDR2 is FNYEAQ. CDR3 sequence: CASSLVGGELFF. CDR3 sequence (DNA): TGTGCCAGCAGCTTAGTCGGCGGGGAGCTGTTTTTT.